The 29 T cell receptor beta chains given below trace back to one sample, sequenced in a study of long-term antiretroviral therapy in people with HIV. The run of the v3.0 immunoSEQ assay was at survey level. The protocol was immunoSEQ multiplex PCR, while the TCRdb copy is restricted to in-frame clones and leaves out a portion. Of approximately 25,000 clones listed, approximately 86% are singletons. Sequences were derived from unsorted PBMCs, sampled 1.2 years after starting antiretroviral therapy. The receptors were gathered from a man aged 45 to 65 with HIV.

The DNA of the CDR3 is TGTGCCAGCAGTTACTCAAAGGTTAACTATGGCTACACCTTC. Translation: CASSYSKVNYGYTF. The chain carries TRBV6-5 and TRBJ1-2; D not resolved. The germline gives CDR1 MNHEY, CDR2 SVGAGI. CDR3 length equals 14 residues. Trimming cost V 0 bases and J 1 base, with 6 bases left between them.

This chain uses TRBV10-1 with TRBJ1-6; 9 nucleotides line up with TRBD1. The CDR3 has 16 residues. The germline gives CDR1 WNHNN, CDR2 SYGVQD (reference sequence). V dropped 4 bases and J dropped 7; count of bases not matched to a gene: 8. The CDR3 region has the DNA TGCGCCAGCAGTGTAGAACAGGGGGCGGCGAATTCACCCCTCCACTTT. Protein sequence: CASSVEQGAANSPLHF.

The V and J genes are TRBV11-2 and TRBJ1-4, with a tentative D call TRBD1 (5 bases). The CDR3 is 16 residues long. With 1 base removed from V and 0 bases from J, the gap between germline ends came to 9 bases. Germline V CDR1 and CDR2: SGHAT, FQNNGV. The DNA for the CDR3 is TGTGCCAGCAGCTTAGTGGGGCTAGCAACTAATGAAAAACTGTTTTTT. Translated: CASSLVGLATNEKLFF.

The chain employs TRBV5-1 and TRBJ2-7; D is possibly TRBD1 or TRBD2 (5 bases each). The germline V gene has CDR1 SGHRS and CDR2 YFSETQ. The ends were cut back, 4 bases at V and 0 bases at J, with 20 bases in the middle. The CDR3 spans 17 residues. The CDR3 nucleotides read TGCGCCAGCAGCCCATCCCGTCGGGGACCTAGCTCCTACGAGCAGTACTTC. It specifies CASSPSRRGPSSYEQYF. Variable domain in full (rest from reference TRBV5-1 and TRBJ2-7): KAGVTQTPRYLIKTRGQQVTLSCSPISGHRSVSWYQQTPGQGLQFLFEYFSETQRNKGNFPGRFSGRQFSNSRSEMNVSTLELGDSALYLCASSPSRRGPSSYEQYFGPGTRLTVT.

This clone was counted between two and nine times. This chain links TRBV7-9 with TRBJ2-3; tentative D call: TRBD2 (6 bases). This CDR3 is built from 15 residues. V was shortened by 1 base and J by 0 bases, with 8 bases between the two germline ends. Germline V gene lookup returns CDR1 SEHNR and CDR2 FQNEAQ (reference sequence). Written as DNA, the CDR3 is TGTGCCAGCAGCTTAGGGAGGGGAAGCACAGATACGCAGTATTTT. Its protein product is CASSLGRGSTDTQYF.

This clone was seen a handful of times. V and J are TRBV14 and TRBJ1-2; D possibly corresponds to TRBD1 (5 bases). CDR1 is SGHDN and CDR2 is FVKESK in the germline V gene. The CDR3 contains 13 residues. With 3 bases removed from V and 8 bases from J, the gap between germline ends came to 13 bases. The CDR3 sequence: CASSQGSRDGYTF. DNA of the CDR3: TGTGCCAGCAGCCAGGGCAGCAGGGACGGCTACACCTTC.

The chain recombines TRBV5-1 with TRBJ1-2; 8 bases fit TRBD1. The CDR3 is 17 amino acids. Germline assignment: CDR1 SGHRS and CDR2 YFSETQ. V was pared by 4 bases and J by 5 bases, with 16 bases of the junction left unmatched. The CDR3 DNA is TGCGCCAGCAGCGAACGAAGGACAGGGTCTGGGGGATATGGCTACACCTTC. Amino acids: CASSERRTGSGGYGYTF.

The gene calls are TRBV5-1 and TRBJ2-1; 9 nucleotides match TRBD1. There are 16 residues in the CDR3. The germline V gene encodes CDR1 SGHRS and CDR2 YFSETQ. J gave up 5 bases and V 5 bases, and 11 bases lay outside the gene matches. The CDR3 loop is CASRTGTGSRDNEQFF. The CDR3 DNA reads TGCGCCAGCAGAACCGGGACAGGGTCTAGGGACAATGAGCAGTTCTTC.

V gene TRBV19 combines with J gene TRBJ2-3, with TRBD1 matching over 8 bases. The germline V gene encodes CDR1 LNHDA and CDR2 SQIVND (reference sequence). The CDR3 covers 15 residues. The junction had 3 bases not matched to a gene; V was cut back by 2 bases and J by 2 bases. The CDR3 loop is CASSIRQGSTDTQYF. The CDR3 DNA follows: TGTGCCAGTAGTATAAGACAGGGGTCCACAGATACGCAGTATTTT.

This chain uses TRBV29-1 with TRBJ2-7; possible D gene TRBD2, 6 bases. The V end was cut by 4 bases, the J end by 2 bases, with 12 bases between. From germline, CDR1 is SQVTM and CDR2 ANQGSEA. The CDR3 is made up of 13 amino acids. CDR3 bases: TGCAGCGTTGGCCCTAGCGCGGCCTACGAGCAGTACTTC. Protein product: CSVGPSAAYEQYF.

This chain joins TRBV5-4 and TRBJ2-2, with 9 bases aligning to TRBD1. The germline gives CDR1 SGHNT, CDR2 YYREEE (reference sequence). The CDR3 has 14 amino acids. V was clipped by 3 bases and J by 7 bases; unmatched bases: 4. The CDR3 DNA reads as TGTGCCAGCAGCTCGGGACAGGGCGGCGGGGAGCTGTTTTTT. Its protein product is CASSSGQGGGELFF.

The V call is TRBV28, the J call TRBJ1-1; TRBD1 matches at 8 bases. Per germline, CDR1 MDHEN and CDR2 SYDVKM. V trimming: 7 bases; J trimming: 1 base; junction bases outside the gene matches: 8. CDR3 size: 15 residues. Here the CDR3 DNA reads TGTGCCAGCACCTTTTCAGGGGGCCGGAACACTGAAGCTTTCTTT. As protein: CASTFSGGRNTEAFF.

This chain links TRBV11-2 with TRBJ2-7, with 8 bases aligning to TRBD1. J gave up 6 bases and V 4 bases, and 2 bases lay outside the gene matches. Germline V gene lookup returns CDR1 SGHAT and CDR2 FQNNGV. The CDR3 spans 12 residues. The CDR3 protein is CASSSDRGEQYF. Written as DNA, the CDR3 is TGTGCCAGCAGCTCAGACAGGGGCGAGCAGTACTTC.

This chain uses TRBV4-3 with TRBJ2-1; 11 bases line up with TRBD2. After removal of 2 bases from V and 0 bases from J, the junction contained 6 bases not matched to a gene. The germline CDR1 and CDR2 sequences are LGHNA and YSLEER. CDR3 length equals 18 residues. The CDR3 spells CASSQNSGGDSSYNEQFF. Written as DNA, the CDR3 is TGCGCCAGCAGCCAAAATAGCGGGGGGGATAGCTCCTACAATGAGCAGTTCTTC.

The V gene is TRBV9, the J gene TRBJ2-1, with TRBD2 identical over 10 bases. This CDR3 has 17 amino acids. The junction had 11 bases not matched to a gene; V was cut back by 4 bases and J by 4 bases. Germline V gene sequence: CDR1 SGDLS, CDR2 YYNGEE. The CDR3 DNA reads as TGTGCCAGCAGCTCCCGGGTAGCGGGGGGAGTGTACAATGAGCAGTTCTTC. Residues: CASSSRVAGGVYNEQFF. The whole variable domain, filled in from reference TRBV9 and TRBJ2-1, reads DSGVTQTPKHLITATGQRVTLRCSPRSGDLSVYWYQQSLDQGLQFLIQYYNGEERAKGNILERFSAQQFPDLHSELNLSSLELGDSALYFCASSSRVAGGVYNEQFFGPGTRLTVL.

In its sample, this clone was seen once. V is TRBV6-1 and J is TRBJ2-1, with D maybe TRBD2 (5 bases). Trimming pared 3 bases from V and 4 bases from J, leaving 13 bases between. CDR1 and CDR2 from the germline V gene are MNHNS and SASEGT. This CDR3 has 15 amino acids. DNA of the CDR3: TGTGCCAGCAGTGACCGGGATGGGGTGTACAATGAGCAGTTCTTC. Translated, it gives CASSDRDGVYNEQFF.

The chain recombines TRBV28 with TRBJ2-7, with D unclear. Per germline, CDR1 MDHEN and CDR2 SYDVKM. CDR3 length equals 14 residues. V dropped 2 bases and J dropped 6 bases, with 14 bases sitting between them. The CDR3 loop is CASSLIRVGSEQYF. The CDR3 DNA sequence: TGTGCCAGCAGTTTAATAAGGGTGGGCTCCGAGCAGTACTTC.

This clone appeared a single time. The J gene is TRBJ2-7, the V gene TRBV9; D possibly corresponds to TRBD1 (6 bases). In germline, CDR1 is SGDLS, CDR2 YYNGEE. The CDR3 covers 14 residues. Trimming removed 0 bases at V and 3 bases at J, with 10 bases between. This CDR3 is CASSVGAGVYEQYF. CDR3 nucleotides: TGTGCCAGCAGCGTAGGGGCAGGGGTCTACGAGCAGTACTTC.

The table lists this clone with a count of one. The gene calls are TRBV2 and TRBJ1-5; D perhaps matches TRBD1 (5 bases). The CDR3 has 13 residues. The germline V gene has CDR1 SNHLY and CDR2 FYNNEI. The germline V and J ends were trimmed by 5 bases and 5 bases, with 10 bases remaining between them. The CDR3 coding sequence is TGTGCCAGCAGTACCGGAGGGGATCAGCCCCAGCATTTT. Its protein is CASSTGGDQPQHF.

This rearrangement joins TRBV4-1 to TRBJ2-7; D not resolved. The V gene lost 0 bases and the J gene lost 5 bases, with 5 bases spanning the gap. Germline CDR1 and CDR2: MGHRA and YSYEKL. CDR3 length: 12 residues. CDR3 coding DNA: TGCGCCAGCAGCCAAGATGGGGACGAGCAGTACTTC. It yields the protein CASSQDGDEQYF.

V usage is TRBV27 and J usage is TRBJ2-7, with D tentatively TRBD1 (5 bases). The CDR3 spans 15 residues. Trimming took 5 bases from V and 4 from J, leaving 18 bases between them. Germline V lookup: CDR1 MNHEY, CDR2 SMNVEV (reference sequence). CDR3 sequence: CASSNFLRAGYEQYF. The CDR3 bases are TGTGCCAGCAGTAATTTCCTCCGGGCAGGGTACGAGCAGTACTTC.

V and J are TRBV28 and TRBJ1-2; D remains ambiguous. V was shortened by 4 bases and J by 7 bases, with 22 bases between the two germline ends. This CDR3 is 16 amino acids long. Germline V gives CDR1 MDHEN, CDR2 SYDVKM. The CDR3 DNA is TGTGCCAGCAGTTACGGTGGACTACCGACGCCGAGTGGCTACACCTTC. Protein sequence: CASSYGGLPTPSGYTF.

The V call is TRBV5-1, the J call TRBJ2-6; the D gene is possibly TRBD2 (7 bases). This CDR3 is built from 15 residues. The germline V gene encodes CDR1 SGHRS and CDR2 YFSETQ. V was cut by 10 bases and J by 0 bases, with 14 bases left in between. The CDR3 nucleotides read TGCGCCTCAGGGGAGGGGTTCTCTGGGGCCAACGTCCTGACTTTC. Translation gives CASGEGFSGANVLTF.

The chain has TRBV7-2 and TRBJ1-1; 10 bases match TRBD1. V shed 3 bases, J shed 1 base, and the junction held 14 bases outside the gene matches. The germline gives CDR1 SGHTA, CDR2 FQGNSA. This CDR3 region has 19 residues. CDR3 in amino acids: CASSLRVTGGASWNTEAFF. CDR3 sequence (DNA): TGTGCCAGCAGCTTGCGTGTGACAGGGGGCGCTTCTTGGAACACTGAAGCTTTCTTT.

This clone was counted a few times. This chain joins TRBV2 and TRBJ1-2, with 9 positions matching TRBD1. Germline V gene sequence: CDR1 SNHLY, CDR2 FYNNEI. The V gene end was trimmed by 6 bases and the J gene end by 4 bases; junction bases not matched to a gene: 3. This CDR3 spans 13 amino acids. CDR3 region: CASRTGGIYGYTF. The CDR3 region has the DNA TGTGCCAGCAGGACAGGGGGGATCTATGGCTACACCTTC.

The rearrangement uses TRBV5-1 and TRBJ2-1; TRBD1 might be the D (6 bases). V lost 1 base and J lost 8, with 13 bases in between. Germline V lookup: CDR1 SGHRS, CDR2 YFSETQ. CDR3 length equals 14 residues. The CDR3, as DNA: TGCGCCAGCAGCTTGTCGGCAGGGGCATATGAGCAGTTCTTC. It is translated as CASSLSAGAYEQFF.

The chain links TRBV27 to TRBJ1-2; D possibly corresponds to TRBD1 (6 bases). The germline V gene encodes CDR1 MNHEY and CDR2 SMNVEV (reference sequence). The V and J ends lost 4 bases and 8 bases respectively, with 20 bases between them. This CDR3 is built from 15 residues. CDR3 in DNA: TGTGCCAGCAGTTCTCTTGGACAGACGCTCGCAGGCTACACCTTC. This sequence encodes CASSSLGQTLAGYTF.

CDR3 sequence: CASSYGGTGELFF. CDR3 sequence (DNA): TGTGCCAGCAGTTACGGGGGCACCGGGGAGCTGTTTTTT. V is TRBV6-5 and J is TRBJ2-2; D could derive from TRBD1 or TRBD2 (5 bases each). Germline V gives CDR1 MNHEY, CDR2 SVGAGI. The V end was cut by 2 bases, the J end by 4 bases, with 5 bases between. The CDR3 runs to 13 residues.

This CDR3 reads CASSEEATGYEQYF. The CDR3, as DNA: TGTGCCAGCAGTGAAGAGGCTACAGGCTACGAGCAGTACTTC. The chain joins TRBV25-1 to TRBJ2-7; perhaps TRBD1 as D (5 bases). Trimming removed 2 bases at V and 3 bases at J, with 11 bases between. Germline CDR1 and CDR2: MGHDK and SYGVNS. CDR3 length: 14 amino acids.